This TCR beta chain originates from a study of early T cells in non-severe SARS-CoV-2 infection. Researchers tagged individual cDNA molecules with unique molecular identifiers. TCRdb independently ran MiXCR on the 5' RACE reads; one entry per CDR3 protein. This table holds tens of thousands of distinct CDR3 sequences, about 14% found once. The CDR3 runs 15 residues. The V end lost 2 bases, the J end lost 5 bases, and 12 bases lay between the germline ends. Germline V gene sequence: CDR1 SEHNR, CDR2 FQNEAQ (reference sequence). This clonotype showed up just a few times. This clonotype was obtained from an adult who was a healthcare worker with PCR-confirmed SARS-CoV-2 infection or an uninfected control (not recorded which). The chain joins TRBV7-9 to TRBJ2-2; D is undetermined. Sequencing was carried out using whole blood. CDR3 sequence: CASSLYVSHTGELFF. The CDR3 DNA follows: TGTGCCAGCAGCTTATATGTCAGCCATACCGGGGAGCTGTTTTTT.